A selection of T cell receptor beta chains follows, all from one sample in a study of blood T cell repertoires in COVID-19. The table came from immunoSEQ multiplex PCR; TCRdb's copy has only in-frame clones and leaves some out. Among 390,000 or so clones listed, roughly 89% were seen once. The sequencing input was peripheral blood. The receptors shown here come from a man aged 18 to 29 with active or convalescent COVID-19. The CDR3 runs from the conserved cysteine through the conserved F or W. Fields, in order: clone size, D gene, V gene, J gene, CDR3 protein, CDR3 DNA. D genes are given only for firm matches. Size values are once, few and many counts, or a class for expanded clones, and some rows have none.

clone_size: NA; d_call: NA; v_call: TRBV28; j_call: TRBJ1-4; cdr3_aa: CASTSGNEKLFF; cdr3_nt: TGTGCCAGCACATCAGGGAATGAAAAACTGTTTTTT
clone_size: once; d_call: NA; v_call: TRBV5-1; j_call: TRBJ1-2; cdr3_aa: CASSPTGMTAYYGYTF; cdr3_nt: TGCGCCAGCAGCCCCACGGGTATGACAGCGTACTATGGCTACACCTTC
clone_size: few; d_call: TRBD1; v_call: TRBV7-2; j_call: TRBJ1-4; cdr3_aa: CASSLGQGEKLFF; cdr3_nt: TGTGCCAGCAGCTTAGGACAGGGTGAAAAACTGTTTTTT
clone_size: NA; d_call: TRBD1; v_call: TRBV29-1; j_call: TRBJ2-7; cdr3_aa: CSTQGTALSDEQYF; cdr3_nt: TGCAGCACCCAAGGGACAGCGCTAAGCGACGAGCAGTACTTC
clone_size: NA; d_call: NA; v_call: TRBV7-3; j_call: TRBJ2-3; cdr3_aa: CASSPTSTDTQYF; cdr3_nt: TGTGCCAGCAGCCCGACTTCGACCGATACGCAGTATTTT
clone_size: NA; d_call: NA; v_call: TRBV10-3; j_call: TRBJ2-2; cdr3_aa: CAITAGREIAGELFF; cdr3_nt: TGTGCCATCACTGCGGGACGCGAGATAGCCGGGGAGCTGTTTTTT
clone_size: NA; d_call: NA; v_call: TRBV5-6; j_call: TRBJ2-7; cdr3_aa: CASSSASVTYEQYF; cdr3_nt: TGTGCCAGCAGCTCAGCGAGCGTGACCTACGAGCAGTACTTC
clone_size: NA; d_call: NA; v_call: TRBV20-1; j_call: TRBJ1-2; cdr3_aa: CSARDLYGYTF; cdr3_nt: TGCAGTGCTAGAGATCTGTATGGCTACACCTTC
clone_size: once; d_call: NA; v_call: TRBV6-5; j_call: TRBJ2-7; cdr3_aa: CASHRKVSGSYEQYF; cdr3_nt: TGTGCCAGCCACAGAAAGGTTAGCGGCTCCTACGAGCAGTACTTC
clone_size: NA; d_call: NA; v_call: TRBV28; j_call: TRBJ1-5; cdr3_aa: CASISSNQPQHF; cdr3_nt: TGTGCCAGCATCTCGAGCAATCAGCCCCAGCATTTT
clone_size: NA; d_call: TRBD1; v_call: TRBV24-1; j_call: TRBJ2-7; cdr3_aa: CATSDSAGTALYEQYF; cdr3_nt: TGTGCCACCAGTGACTCAGCCGGGACAGCCCTCTACGAGCAGTACTTC
clone_size: NA; d_call: NA; v_call: TRBV5-1; j_call: TRBJ1-1; cdr3_aa: CASSLAGPNTEAFF; cdr3_nt: TGCGCCAGCAGCTTGGCAGGTCCGAACACTGAAGCTTTCTTT
clone_size: NA; d_call: NA; v_call: TRBV9; j_call: TRBJ1-6; cdr3_aa: CASSVGGADVNSPLHF; cdr3_nt: TGTGCCAGCAGCGTAGGAGGTGCAGATGTAAATTCACCCCTCCACTTT
clone_size: NA; d_call: TRBD1; v_call: TRBV29-1; j_call: TRBJ1-1; cdr3_aa: CSVEPVQGDTEAFF; cdr3_nt: TGCAGCGTTGAACCCGTCCAGGGGGATACTGAAGCTTTCTTT
clone_size: NA; d_call: NA; v_call: TRBV6-2/TRBV6-3; j_call: TRBJ1-1; cdr3_aa: CASSSGFPTEAFF; cdr3_nt: TGTGCCAGCAGCTCAGGGTTCCCCACTGAAGCTTTCTTT
clone_size: NA; d_call: NA; v_call: TRBV2; j_call: TRBJ1-3; cdr3_aa: CASSTSPSGNTIYF; cdr3_nt: TGTGCCAGCAGTACATCCCCCTCTGGAAACACCATATATTTT
clone_size: NA; d_call: NA; v_call: TRBV6-2/TRBV6-3; j_call: TRBJ2-2; cdr3_aa: CASSYALVNTGELFF; cdr3_nt: TGTGCCAGCAGTTACGCCTTAGTGAACACCGGGGAGCTGTTTTTT
clone_size: NA; d_call: TRBD1; v_call: TRBV5-1; j_call: TRBJ1-2; cdr3_aa: CASSGLDRGYGYTF; cdr3_nt: TGCGCCAGCAGCGGGCTGGACAGGGGCTATGGCTACACCTTC
clone_size: NA; d_call: NA; v_call: TRBV6-5; j_call: TRBJ2-6; cdr3_aa: CASSSQGTGANVLTF; cdr3_nt: TGTGCCAGCAGTTCACAGGGGACTGGGGCCAACGTGCTGACTTTC
clone_size: few; d_call: NA; v_call: TRBV27; j_call: TRBJ1-1; cdr3_aa: CASSLSLNTEAFF; cdr3_nt: TGTGCCAGCAGTTTATCCTTGAACACTGAAGCTTTCTTT
clone_size: NA; d_call: TRBD1; v_call: TRBV7-8; j_call: TRBJ1-1; cdr3_aa: CASSLVGARGTEAFF; cdr3_nt: TGTGCCAGCAGCTTAGTGGGCGCCAGGGGGACTGAAGCTTTCTTT
clone_size: NA; d_call: TRBD1; v_call: TRBV7-9; j_call: TRBJ2-3; cdr3_aa: CASSLQGARDTQYF; cdr3_nt: TGTGCCAGCAGCTTACAGGGGGCTAGAGATACGCAGTATTTT
clone_size: NA; d_call: NA; v_call: TRBV5-1; j_call: TRBJ1-1; cdr3_aa: CASSPLTGNTEAFF; cdr3_nt: TGCGCCAGCAGCCCCTTAACCGGGAACACTGAAGCTTTCTTT
clone_size: NA; d_call: NA; v_call: TRBV18; j_call: TRBJ2-4; cdr3_aa: CASSPPSGQITNIQYF; cdr3_nt: TGTGCCAGCTCACCACCTTCCGGACAGATAACAAACATTCAGTACTTC
clone_size: NA; d_call: NA; v_call: TRBV19; j_call: TRBJ2-1; cdr3_aa: CASSMSGGAYNEQFF; cdr3_nt: TGTGCCAGTAGTATGTCCGGAGGTGCCTACAATGAGCAGTTCTTC
clone_size: once; d_call: NA; v_call: TRBV5-6; j_call: TRBJ2-7; cdr3_aa: CASSGTPAYEQYF; cdr3_nt: TGTGCCAGCAGCGGCACACCAGCCTACGAGCAGTACTTC
clone_size: once; d_call: NA; v_call: TRBV21-1; j_call: TRBJ2-7; cdr3_aa: CASSHFDKTYEQYF; cdr3_nt: TGTGCCAGCAGTCATTTCGACAAAACCTACGAGCAGTACTTC
clone_size: NA; d_call: NA; v_call: TRBV9; j_call: TRBJ2-3; cdr3_aa: CASSPRPTANTDTQYF; cdr3_nt: TGTGCCAGCAGCCCGAGACCGACAGCAAACACAGATACGCAGTATTTT
clone_size: NA; d_call: TRBD2; v_call: TRBV7-9; j_call: TRBJ2-1; cdr3_aa: CASSPRTSGSSYNEQFF; cdr3_nt: TGTGCCAGCAGCCCACGGACTAGCGGCAGCTCCTACAATGAGCAGTTCTTC
clone_size: NA; d_call: TRBD2; v_call: TRBV5-1; j_call: TRBJ2-1; cdr3_aa: CASSLRLAGGGEQFF; cdr3_nt: TGCGCCAGCAGCTTGCGACTAGCGGGAGGCGGTGAGCAGTTCTTC
clone_size: NA; d_call: NA; v_call: TRBV2; j_call: TRBJ1-1; cdr3_aa: CASTLWRMNTEAFF; cdr3_nt: TGTGCCAGCACTCTTTGGAGAATGAACACTGAAGCTTTCTTT
clone_size: NA; d_call: NA; v_call: TRBV11-3; j_call: TRBJ1-2; cdr3_aa: CASSLDEGTGRSYTF; cdr3_nt: TGTGCCAGCAGCTTAGACGAGGGTACAGGGCGGAGCTACACCTTC
clone_size: once; d_call: NA; v_call: TRBV6-5; j_call: TRBJ2-1; cdr3_aa: CASSQIRGSYNEQFF; cdr3_nt: TGTGCCAGCAGTCAGATAAGGGGCTCCTACAATGAGCAGTTCTTC
clone_size: NA; d_call: TRBD2; v_call: TRBV28; j_call: TRBJ2-7; cdr3_aa: CASRAAGGSSYEQYF; cdr3_nt: TGTGCCAGCAGAGCAGCGGGCGGGAGCTCCTACGAGCAGTACTTC
clone_size: NA; d_call: TRBD1; v_call: TRBV18; j_call: TRBJ1-3; cdr3_aa: CASSPRTGEGGNTIYF; cdr3_nt: TGTGCCAGCTCACCGAGGACAGGGGAAGGTGGAAACACCATATATTTT
clone_size: NA; d_call: TRBD1; v_call: TRBV11-2; j_call: TRBJ1-6; cdr3_aa: CASRGQAGHSPLHF; cdr3_nt: TGTGCCAGCAGAGGACAGGCCGGACATTCACCCCTCCACTTT
clone_size: once; d_call: NA; v_call: TRBV11-3; j_call: TRBJ1-1; cdr3_aa: CASSPDGVRGTEAFF; cdr3_nt: TGTGCCAGCAGCCCGGATGGGGTAAGAGGGACTGAAGCTTTCTTT
clone_size: NA; d_call: NA; v_call: TRBV5-1; j_call: TRBJ1-2; cdr3_aa: CASTDLGGNGYTF; cdr3_nt: TGCGCCAGCACGGATCTAGGGGGAAATGGCTACACCTTC
clone_size: NA; d_call: NA; v_call: TRBV6-5; j_call: TRBJ2-2; cdr3_aa: CASSYSRGGGELFF; cdr3_nt: TGTGCCAGCAGTTACTCGAGAGGTGGGGGGGAGCTGTTTTTT
clone_size: once; d_call: NA; v_call: TRBV11-2; j_call: TRBJ2-3; cdr3_aa: CASSFLAGLGTGDTQYF; cdr3_nt: TGTGCCAGCAGCTTCCTGGCGGGGCTTGGAACCGGAGATACGCAGTATTTT
clone_size: NA; d_call: NA; v_call: TRBV9; j_call: TRBJ2-1; cdr3_aa: CASSVGLVTTIRSYNEQFF; cdr3_nt: TGTGCCAGCAGCGTAGGTCTCGTGACTACCATACGCTCCTACAATGAGCAGTTCTTC
clone_size: NA; d_call: NA; v_call: TRBV7-9; j_call: TRBJ2-1; cdr3_aa: CASSLDWSSYNEQFF; cdr3_nt: TGTGCCAGCAGCTTAGATTGGAGCTCCTACAATGAGCAGTTCTTC
clone_size: NA; d_call: TRBD2; v_call: TRBV6-5; j_call: TRBJ2-7; cdr3_aa: CASNSRAGGSYEQYF; cdr3_nt: TGTGCCAGCAACTCACGAGCGGGAGGGTCCTACGAGCAGTACTTC
clone_size: NA; d_call: NA; v_call: TRBV3-1/TRBV3-2; j_call: TRBJ1-6; cdr3_aa: CASSQGSGGDSPLHF; cdr3_nt: TGTGCCAGCAGCCAAGGGTCCGGGGGGGATTCACCCCTCCACTTT
clone_size: NA; d_call: NA; v_call: TRBV6-5; j_call: TRBJ1-1; cdr3_aa: CAVGIPMNTEAFF; cdr3_nt: TGTGCCGTCGGTATCCCGATGAACACTGAAGCTTTCTTT